In its sample, the clone carrying this T cell receptor beta chain was seen a few times. Its antigen is as yet unknown. Relative to the germline gene, one junction end is altered; a read error may explain this. The data stem from a study of post-analysis software for immune sequencing data. Study results and caveats: Relative to controls, patients had several TRBV segments at higher frequency, with TRBV5-6, TRBV5-1 and TRBV20-1 among these. Those samples that were prepared in the same batch co-clustered strongly by F measure.

TCR beta libraries were prepared from cDNA with unique molecular identifiers. MiXCR was run by TCRdb on the PCR reads, yielding one entry per CDR3 protein. This sample has 150,000 to 200,000 distinct CDR3 sequences, with approximately 30% found just once. The germline gives CDR1 SNHLY, CDR2 FYNNEI. CDR3 size: 11 residues. What was sequenced was blood. This chain uses TRBV2 with TRBJ2-7; maybe TRBD2 (5 bases). The origin of this receptor is a girl between 10 and 17 years old with multiple sclerosis. The CDR3 sequence is CTSSGLLEQYF. The CDR3 nucleotides are TGTACCAGCAGTGGACTTCTCGAGCAGTACTTC.